This TCR beta chain comes out of a study of human T cells and chemical hapten exposure (dated by TCRdb to the early 2020s). As for the study more broadly: For sensitization, 2% DPC in acetone was applied to a roughly 2 cm by roughly 2 cm area of upper inner arm skin. Weekly therapeutic DPC doses were additionally applied to the scalp of patients throughout the roughly 25-week study period. Patch tests used Finn chambers with 0.01% DPC on the upper back, scored after 6 days by International Contact Dermatitis Research Group standards. The mostly female patient cohort included alopecia areata with under or over 50% scalp involvement, alopecia totalis and alopecia universalis. The libraries were sequenced as a pool, and the TCR yield per sample differed mostly because of small variations in library volumes within the pool. Peripheral blood TCR repertoire changes were tracked in vivo in alopecia patients during primary and secondary sensitization to the hapten diphenylcyclopropenone (DPC). Patient blood was sampled pre-sensitization (week 0) and at 2, 6 and about 24 weeks after DPC sensitization. Twenty-nine alopecia patients provided blood for TCR sequencing at one to four time points (pre-sensitization, 2, 6 and 24 weeks). Overall study results and their limits: The number of PT1 expanded TCRs positively correlated with patch test score, significant at thresholds 8, 16 and 32 but not 4. Significantly more large CDR3 similarity clusters were formed by expanded TCRs than by pre-sensitization or healthy control sets, consistent with antigen-driven responses. All patients had alopecia, a presumed autoimmune disease, so their immune response might differ from that of healthy individuals. The number of TCRs above 1 in 1000 frequency did not change with DPC sensitization; there was no evidence of global repertoire structure alterations. After repeated subsampling, the strength of the expansion versus patch-test correlation and the threshold at which it became significant changed.

This clonotype was picked up many times. Its antigen is currently not known. No much larger clone exists at a distance of one base, and base qualities are not known. The time point label, as the study defines it: pre-sensitization, week 0. The treatment or condition label on this specimen signifies: therapeutic diphenylcyclopropenone sensitization with weekly scalp DPC. At every patch-test visit, the blood draw took place before the patch test was put on. Patients were considered eligible if aged 18 to 70, diagnosed with alopecia and deemed suitable for DPC therapy, and patients were excluded if pregnant. Total RNA was isolated from unfractionated whole blood collected in Tempus Blood RNA tubes. Libraries were built with RACE. TCRdb shows the sequencer as NextSeq 500. During library preparation, unique molecular identifiers were attached to individual cDNA molecules so that TCRs could be counted in a quantitative, reproducible way. For every blood RNA sample, sequencing covered both the TCR alpha and TCR beta chains. Per the authors' processing: Samples had a median of roughly 87,000 TCRs, with a range from about 23,224 to 700,000. V, J and CDR3 annotation of the TCR reads was carried out using the Decombinator software suite. Every sample was subsampled to the same number of TCRs (28,000) for the PS versus PT1 abundance plots. Expanded TCRs were defined as absent before sensitization and observed at least eight times at the 2-week time point. The public sequencing data were trimmed at Q25 with fastp and processed into clonotypes with MiXCR by TCRdb, which kept only in-frame beta chains. Rows with a matching CDR3 protein are joined into one entry that keeps the most common DNA and genes. These V and J calls are TCRdb output, not the study's own analysis. The sample table holds some 70,000 distinct CDR3 sequences, of which 11% were seen once. Jointly, the top ten make up over 4% of the sample.

CDR1 and CDR2, looked up from the germline V gene (reference sequence), are DFQATT and SNEGSKA. From cysteine to phenylalanine, the CDR3 is 18 amino acids long. Only the CDR3 DNA is retained, 54 bases long and in frame from the first base. Here V drops 5 bases and J drops 0 bases, and the junction holds 15 bases not matched to any gene. Sequencing used whole blood, obtained in connection with sensitization to the hapten diphenylcyclopropenone (DPC). This clonotype was obtained from a woman aged 45-65 years with alopecia areata. Some clones in this sample may be carry-over from other donors' samples. The receptor chain draws on TRBV20-1 and TRBJ2-5, and 10 junctional nucleotides match TRBD1. The nucleotide sequence reads as follows: TGCAGTGCTGATGCACCGGGACAGGGGACAAGAAACCAAGAGACCCAGTACTTC. The encoded protein is CSADAPGQGTRNQETQYF.